This T cell receptor (beta chain) originates from a study of T cell clonality in common variable immunodeficiency. Study-wide points: Common variable immunodeficiency TCR beta sequences reportedly had fewer deletions and N-nucleotide insertions. CVID subjects showed higher TCRbeta clonality than healthy controls. Compared with controls, CVID subjects had fewer shared TCRbeta clones.

Most patients and controls had Caucasian heritage. Germline trimming cut 5 bases from V and 4 bases from J; bases unmatched to any gene: 7. Germline V gene lookup returns CDR1 SGHTA and CDR2 FQGTGA. The CDR3 consists of 16 residues. Generated by immunoSEQ multiplex PCR, the TCRdb table keeps only in-frame clones and is missing some. The sample is made up of around 57,000 clones, none counted only once. This clone was observed a few times. Its antigen is not known. The CDR3 end falls 3 residues outside the read, so it is completed with the germline J gene. The receptor was derived from a person aged 18 to 70 in good health. The V call is TRBV7-3, the J call TRBJ2-5; 13 bases line up with TRBD2. Source material: peripheral blood mononuclear cells. The covered CDR3 bases are TGTGCCAGCAGCAGAGGACTAGCGGGAGTCGGAGAGACC. Protein sequence: CASSRGLAGVGET. The whole CDR3 protein reads CASSRGLAGVGETQYF. Full variable domain (outside the CDR3, taken from reference TRBV7-3 and TRBJ2-5): GAGVSQTPSNKVTEKGKYVELRCDPISGHTALYWYRQSLGQGPEFLIYFQGTGAADDSGLPNDRFFAVRPEGSVSTLKIQRTERGDSAVYLCASSRGLAGVGETQYFGPGTRLLVL.